This T cell receptor (beta chain) was documented in a study of CD8 T cells in Susac syndrome. Study as a whole: When blood was drawn, patients with Susac syndrome were on intravenous immunoglobulin alone, on corticosteroids, or therapy-naive.

The CDR3 sequence is 14 residues long. V lost 6 bases, J lost 4 bases, and 15 bases lay in between. Germline lookup yields CDR1 MNHEY and CDR2 SVGAGI. The CD8+ and CD4+ T cells were negatively isolated, with the TEMRA cells enriched by FACS. Random hexamers primed reverse transcription of about 0.5 to 1 ug RNA. The TCR beta CDR3 was amplified by immunoSEQ multiplex PCR across 54 Vbeta, 13 Jbeta. TCRdb re-analysed the immunoSEQ multiplex PCR reads in MiXCR, keeping a single row per CDR3 protein. The sample has about 90,000 distinct CDR3 sequences; about 95% are singletons. The sample consisted of CD8+ T cells from PBMCs. The source is a human donor with Susac syndrome. The chain links TRBV6-5 to TRBJ2-5; TRBD2 might be the D (6 bases). The CDR3 is CASRSSGGRETQYF. In DNA, the CDR3 is TGTGCCAGCAGGTCCAGTGGAGGGCGAGAGACCCAGTACTTC.